This entry lists 7 T cell receptor beta chains sequenced from one sample in a study of blood T cells in healthy people across ages. The use of a sample-barcoded 5' primer and a J-beta primer mix characterized a second PCR of 7 to 11 cycles. From the 5' RACE reads, TCRdb called clonotypes with MiXCR, one entry per CDR3 protein. In the table there are some 1.5 million distinct CDR3 sequences, over 25% of which are singletons. Material for sequencing was blood. These TCRs come from a woman between 25 and 40 years old in good health.

The chain has TRBV19 and TRBJ2-1; D is perhaps TRBD1 or TRBD2 (5 bases each). The germline gives CDR1 LNHDA, CDR2 SQIVND (reference sequence). V lost 3 bases, J lost 4 bases, and 13 bases lay in between. This CDR3 spans 15 amino acids. CDR3 region: CASSIRQGPYNEQFF. CDR3 nucleotides: TGTGCCAGTAGTATCCGGCAGGGACCATACAATGAGCAGTTCTTC.

The J gene is TRBJ2-5, the V gene TRBV5-5; D gene unclear. This CDR3 spans 14 amino acids. Trimming removed 1 base at V and 2 bases at J, with 9 bases between. Germline V lookup: CDR1 SGHKS, CDR2 YYEKEE (reference sequence). The CDR3 nucleotides are TGTGCCAGCAGCTTGATAAACAGACAAGAGACCCAGTACTTC. Translated, it gives CASSLINRQETQYF.

At least ten counts were recorded for this clonotype. This chain uses TRBV7-2 with TRBJ2-4; tentative D call: TRBD1 (6 bases). Germline-derived CDR1 and CDR2 are SGHTA and FQGNSA. The CDR3 totals 13 residues. V was shortened by 4 bases and J by 8 bases, with 12 bases between the two germline ends. The CDR3 protein is CASSSYRVDIQYF. For the CDR3, the DNA is TGTGCCAGCAGCTCGTACAGGGTGGACATTCAGTACTTC.

This clonotype was recorded at least ten times. V is TRBV28 and J is TRBJ2-7; TRBD2 is a possible D gene (6 bases). Trimming took 6 bases from V and 2 from J, leaving 14 bases between them. Germline V lookup: CDR1 MDHEN, CDR2 SYDVKM. The CDR3 is 14 amino acids. CDR3 nucleotide sequence: TGTGCCAGCAGCCGGGCCTGGAGGGCCTACGAGCAGTACTTC. It yields the protein CASSRAWRAYEQYF.

This rearrangement joins TRBV11-2 to TRBJ1-2; weak D call: TRBD1 (6 bases). V was pared by 0 bases and J by 10 bases, with 12 bases between. CDR1 is SGHAT, CDR2 FQNNGV, per germline. The CDR3 spans 13 residues. The DNA for the CDR3 is TGTGCCAGCAGCTTAGAGGCAGGGGCTGACTACACCTTC. Translated, it gives CASSLEAGADYTF.

The genes are TRBV4-3 and TRBJ1-1, with D unclear. V lost 0 bases to trimming and J lost 0 bases, with 8 bases between them. The CDR3 contains 15 residues. Germline values: CDR1 LGHNA, CDR2 YSLEER. This chain's CDR3 is CASSQDGYVNTEAFF. In nucleotides, the CDR3 is TGCGCCAGCAGCCAAGATGGGTACGTGAACACTGAAGCTTTCTTT.

This clonotype was seen only a few times. V and J are TRBV5-1 and TRBJ2-3; 12 nucleotides agree with TRBD2. V lost 4 bases and J lost 2; bases outside the gene matches: 5. Germline CDR1 and CDR2: SGHRS and YFSETQ. The CDR3 extends over 16 amino acids. The CDR3 sequence is CASSPGLAGITDTQYF. The CDR3, as DNA: TGCGCCAGCAGCCCGGGACTAGCGGGCATCACAGATACGCAGTATTTT.